Listed here are 15 T cell receptor beta chains from one sample, sequenced in a study of cytomegalovirus exposure and HLA in healthy donors. Use of 60 Vbeta and 13 Jbeta primers characterized the PCR. Only in-frame clones appear in the TCRdb table, and some are missing; sequencing was by immunoSEQ multiplex PCR. The sample contains some 180,000 clones, more than 85% of which appear only once. The sample taken for sequencing was PBMCs. The receptors here all came from a girl less than two years old in good health and CMV-seronegative.

The chain has TRBV4-3 and TRBJ2-7; possibly TRBD2 for D (6 bases). The V and J ends lost 1 base and 8 bases respectively, with 18 bases between them. This CDR3 region has 15 residues. Germline V lookup: CDR1 LGHNA, CDR2 YSLEER. The chain's CDR3 is CASSQGRESQFKQYF. The CDR3 DNA sequence: TGCGCCAGCAGCCAAGGACGGGAGTCCCAGTTCAAGCAGTACTTC.

The chain employs TRBV7-6 and TRBJ2-1; TRBD1 aligns across 9 bases. CDR3 length: 14 residues. Germline CDR1 SGHVS, CDR2 FNYEAQ. V trimming: 8 bases; J trimming: 4 bases; junction bases outside the gene matches: 6. CDR3 region: CASSPGTGYNEQFF. The CDR3 DNA reads as TGTGCCAGCTCACCGGGGACAGGGTACAATGAGCAGTTCTTC.

This clone turned up a few times. This specimen includes other DNA sequences encoding the same CDR3. The V and J genes are TRBV20-1 and TRBJ2-7; 10 bases are a match to TRBD2. The CDR3 length is 11 residues. Germline CDR1 and CDR2: DFQATT and SNEGSKA (reference sequence). This CDR3 reads CTRLAGNEQYF. The CDR3 DNA reads TGCACCAGACTAGCGGGTAACGAGCAGTACTTC.

The chain is built from TRBV19 and TRBJ1-2, with TRBD1 matching 9 bases. With V trimmed by 5 bases and J by 4 bases, 11 bases remained unmatched. Germline CDR1 LNHDA, CDR2 SQIVND (reference sequence). CDR3 size: 16 residues. The CDR3 DNA reads TGTGCCAGTAGTCCCCTACAGGGGGCATATACCTATGGCTACACCTTC. This codes for CASSPLQGAYTYGYTF.

The V gene is TRBV18, the J gene TRBJ2-7, with a tentative D call TRBD1 (6 bases). Germline CDR1 KGHSH, CDR2 LQKENI. The CDR3 runs to 16 residues. V was shortened by 4 bases and J by 0 bases, with 16 bases between the two germline ends. In nucleotides, the CDR3 is TGTGCCAGCTCACACACAGGGTCCCTACCCTCCTACGAGCAGTACTTC. This encodes CASSHTGSLPSYEQYF.

The rearrangement links TRBV27 to TRBJ1-5; no clear D. The CDR3 runs 11 residues. Germline V gene sequence: CDR1 MNHEY, CDR2 SMNVEV (reference sequence). V lost 8 bases, J lost 4 bases, and 6 bases lay in between. Here the CDR3 DNA reads TGTGCCAGCGGCCCGAATCAGCCCCAGCATTTT. Its translation is CASGPNQPQHF.

The chain has TRBV7-9 and TRBJ2-7, with TRBD2 identical over 8 bases. V lost 1 base to trimming and J lost 3 bases; unmatched junction nucleotides: 5. There are 15 residues in the CDR3. Looked up from germline, CDR1 is SEHNR and CDR2 is FQNEAQ (reference sequence). Here the CDR3 DNA reads TGTGCCAGCAGCTTAGGGGGCACTAGCGGCTACGAGCAGTACTTC. Translating it yields CASSLGGTSGYEQYF.

CDR3 loop: CASNSIAGNQETQYF. Written as DNA, the CDR3 is TGTGCCAGCAACTCTATAGCGGGAAATCAAGAGACCCAGTACTTC. The chain has TRBV6-4 and TRBJ2-5; 8 nucleotides match TRBD2. Germline CDR1 and CDR2: MRHNA and SNTAGT. The CDR3 totals 15 residues. The J segment lost 2 bases and the V segment lost 7 bases, leaving 9 bases of the junction unmatched.

The chain carries TRBV23-1 and TRBJ1-2, with 7 positions matching TRBD1. TRBV23-1 is placed among ORFs of uncertain function. The CDR3 extends over 19 amino acids. The junction had 18 bases not matched to a gene; V was cut back by 0 bases and J by 5 bases. CDR3 amino acids: CASSQSGGGAGILIYGYTF. CDR3 bases: TGCGCCAGCAGTCAATCAGGGGGCGGCGCCGGAATCCTAATTTATGGCTACACCTTC.

The chain is built from TRBV5-1 and TRBJ2-1; D is perhaps TRBD1 (5 bases). The CDR3 is 15 residues long. The V end was cut by 0 bases, the J end by 7 bases, with 14 bases between. CDR1 and CDR2 from the germline V gene are SGHRS and YFSETQ. The CDR3 loop is CASSLGASGMNEQFF. The CDR3 coding sequence is TGCGCCAGCAGCTTGGGGGCGTCAGGGATGAATGAGCAGTTCTTC.

The chain uses TRBV2 and TRBJ1-5; D not resolved. Germline V gene lookup returns CDR1 SNHLY and CDR2 FYNNEI. The V and J ends lost 4 bases and 6 bases respectively, with 13 bases between them. The CDR3 is 14 residues long. The DNA of the CDR3 is TGTGCCAGCAGTGGGCAGGCCCTCGGTCAGCCCCAGCATTTT. Its protein is CASSGQALGQPQHF.

The chain carries TRBV25-1 and TRBJ1-4, with 8 nucleotides matching TRBD1. The germline CDR1 and CDR2 sequences are MGHDK and SYGVNS. CDR3 length: 15 residues. V lost 4 bases and J lost 8; bases outside the gene matches: 9. The DNA for the CDR3 is TGTGCCAGCAGTGGTGGACAGGGTGTTTACGAAAAACTGTTTTTT. Protein product: CASSGGQGVYEKLFF.

Points on this clone: Its ends do not fully match the called genes, so a read error is possible. The chain joins TRBV7-9 to TRBJ2-6; 10 nucleotides match TRBD1. The CDR3 has 18 residues. Germline CDR1 and CDR2: SEHNR and FQNEAQ (reference sequence). The CDR3 loop reads CSSSLLRGQGSGANVLTF. CDR3 DNA sequence: TGTTCCAGCAGCTTACTAAGGGGACAGGGGTCTGGGGCCAACGTCCTGACTTTC.

V and J are TRBV9 and TRBJ2-1; a weak D match, TRBD2 (5 bases). Deletions cut 2 bases from V and 2 bases from J, with 14 bases between. The CDR3 runs 16 residues. CDR1 is SGDLS, CDR2 YYNGEE, per germline. CDR3 region: CASSVGGGRTYNEQFF. DNA for the CDR3: TGTGCCAGCAGCGTCGGAGGAGGACGCACCTACAATGAGCAGTTCTTC.

The chain employs TRBV6-4 and TRBJ1-1, with unresolved D. Deletions cut 6 bases from V and 2 bases from J, with 4 bases between. This CDR3 is built from 11 residues. Germline V gene lookup returns CDR1 MRHNA and CDR2 SNTAGT. In nucleotides, the CDR3 is TGTGCCAGCAGGAGAAACACTGAAGCTTTCTTT. Its translation is CASRRNTEAFF.